A selection of T cell receptor beta chains follows, all from one sample in a study of OX40 agonist ivuxolimab in advanced cancers. This table comes from immunoSEQ multiplex PCR, and its TCRdb copy is limited to in-frame clones, with some not included. The table records 65,000 to 90,000 clones, about 88% of them present only once. This specimen was CD4+ or CD8+ T cells sorted from blood, taken in a trial of the OX40 agonist ivuxolimab. The source is an adult with an advanced solid tumor such as melanoma, head and neck, liver or kidney cancer. Each CDR3 is given with its conserved first and last residue. The D gene is left open where the match is weak. The listing skips clone size in some rows; elsewhere it reads once, few, many or a size class.

d_gene	abundance	v_gene	j_gene	CDR3nt	CDR3aa
.	.	TRBV27	TRBJ2-7	TGTGCCAGCAGTTTATCATGGGGGGGCGAGTACGAGCAGTACTTC	CASSLSWGGEYEQYF
TRBD2	.	TRBV10-3	TRBJ2-3	TGTGCCATCGGCAGGGGACTAGCGGCCAGCACAGATACGCAGTATTTT	CAIGRGLAASTDTQYF
TRBD2	.	TRBV7-3	TRBJ2-1	TGTGCCAGCAGCCCACGCCCTGGGACTAGCGCCAATGAGCAGTTCTTC	CASSPRPGTSANEQFF
.	few	TRBV25-1	TRBJ1-1	TGTGCCAGCAGGATGAACACTGAAGCTTTCTTT	CASRMNTEAFF
TRBD1	once	TRBV6-4	TRBJ2-1	TGTGCCAGCAGTCCCGGGACAGGGGCTCAGCAGTTCTTC	CASSPGTGAQQFF
.	.	TRBV28	TRBJ1-2	.	CASSTSVGQSYTF
TRBD2	.	TRBV29-1	TRBJ2-7	TGCAGCGTTGTGGGGGGGGGAGTGAGGGCCTCCTACGAGCAGTACTTC	CSVVGGGVRASYEQYF
.	.	TRBV5-1	TRBJ2-2	TGCGCCAGCAGCTTGGTCCAGCTGAACACCGGGGAGCTGTTTTTT	CASSLVQLNTGELFF
TRBD1	.	TRBV5-5	TRBJ2-7	TGTGCCAGCAGCCCCCCAGGGGGCTTTTACGAGCAGTACTTC	CASSPPGGFYEQYF
TRBD1	few	TRBV5-1	TRBJ1-1	TGCGCCAGCAGCAAGAGGGGGCCCAGCACTGAAGCTTTCTTT	CASSKRGPSTEAFF
TRBD1	.	TRBV2	TRBJ1-2	TGTGCCAGCAGTGGCCCCTCTCCGGGACAGGGGGCGTATGGCTACACCTTC	CASSGPSPGQGAYGYTF
TRBD1	.	TRBV2	TRBJ1-4	TGTGCCAGCACCGGGACAGGGCAGGAAAAACTGTTTTTT	CASTGTGQEKLFF
.	.	TRBV7-9	TRBJ2-1	TGTGCCAGCAGATATACTAGACTCAATGAGCAGTTCTTC	CASRYTRLNEQFF
TRBD2	.	TRBV5-4	TRBJ2-2	TGTGCCAGCAGTCGGGAGGGTAGTTACACCGGGGAGCTGTTTTTT	CASSREGSYTGELFF